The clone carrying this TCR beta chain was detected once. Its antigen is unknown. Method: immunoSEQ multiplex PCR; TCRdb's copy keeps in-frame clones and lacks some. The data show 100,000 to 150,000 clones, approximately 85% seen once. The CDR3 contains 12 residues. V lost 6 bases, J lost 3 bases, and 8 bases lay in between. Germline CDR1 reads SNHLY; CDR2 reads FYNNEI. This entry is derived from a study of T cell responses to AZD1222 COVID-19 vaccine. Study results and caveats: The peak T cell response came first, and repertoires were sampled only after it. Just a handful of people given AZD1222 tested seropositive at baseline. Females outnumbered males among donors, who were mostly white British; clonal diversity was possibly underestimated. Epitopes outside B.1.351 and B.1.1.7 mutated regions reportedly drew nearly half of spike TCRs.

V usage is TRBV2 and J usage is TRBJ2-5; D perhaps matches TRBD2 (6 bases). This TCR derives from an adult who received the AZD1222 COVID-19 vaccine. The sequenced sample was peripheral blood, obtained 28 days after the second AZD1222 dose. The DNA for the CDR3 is TGTGCCAGCAGACTAGCCAAAGAGACCCAGTACTTC. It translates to CASRLAKETQYF.